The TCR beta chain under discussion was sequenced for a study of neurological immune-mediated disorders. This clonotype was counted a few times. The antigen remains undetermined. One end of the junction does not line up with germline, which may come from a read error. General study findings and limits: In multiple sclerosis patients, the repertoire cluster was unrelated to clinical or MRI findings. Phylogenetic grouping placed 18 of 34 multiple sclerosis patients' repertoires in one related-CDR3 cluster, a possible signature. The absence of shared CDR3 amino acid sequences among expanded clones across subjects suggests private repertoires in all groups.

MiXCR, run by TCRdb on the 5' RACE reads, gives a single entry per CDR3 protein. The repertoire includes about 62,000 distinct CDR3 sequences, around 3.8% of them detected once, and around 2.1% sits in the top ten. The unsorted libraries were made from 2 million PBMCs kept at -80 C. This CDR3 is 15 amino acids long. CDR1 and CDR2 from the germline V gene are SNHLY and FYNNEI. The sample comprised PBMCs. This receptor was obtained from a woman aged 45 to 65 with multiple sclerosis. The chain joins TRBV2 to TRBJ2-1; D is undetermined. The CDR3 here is CVSSTGRLSYNEQFF. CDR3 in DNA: TGTGTCAGCAGTACCGGACGCCTATCCTACAATGAGCAGTTCTTC.